The 8 T cell receptor beta chains below come from one sample, sequenced in a study of cytomegalovirus exposure and HLA in healthy donors. This PCR relied on a set of 60 Vbeta primers and 13 Jbeta primers. Sequenced by immunoSEQ multiplex PCR; TCRdb stores in-frame clones only, minus some. The data contain roughly 150,000 clones, roughly 65% of them seen just once; the ten biggest clones take up 4.5% to 5%. Sequencing input: PBMCs. Receptors were obtained from a man between 18 and 35 years old in good health and CMV-seropositive.

The chain links TRBV7-9 to TRBJ2-2; a weak D match, TRBD1 (6 bases). The CDR3 sequence is 16 residues long. V lost 8 bases and J 1 base, leaving 17 bases between the germline ends. CDR1 and CDR2 from the germline V gene are SEHNR and FQNEAQ (reference sequence). CDR3 coding DNA: TGTGCCAGCCTACAGACGAGAGGGGGGAACACCGGGGAGCTGTTTTTT. This gives the protein CASLQTRGGNTGELFF.

This rearrangement joins TRBV19 to TRBJ1-5; perhaps TRBD1 as D (5 bases). This CDR3 is 14 amino acids long. Trimming stripped 7 bases from V and 6 bases from J, with 16 bases between. The germline V gene encodes CDR1 LNHDA and CDR2 SQIVND (reference sequence). CDR3 sequence reads: CASNPRGLGQPQHF. The CDR3 nucleotides read TGTGCCAGTAACCCTCGGGGGTTAGGTCAGCCCCAGCATTTT.

This clone was recorded only once. The chain carries TRBV7-2 and TRBJ2-5, with 11 nucleotides matching TRBD1. The V segment lost 5 bases and the J segment 5 bases; nucleotides outside the gene matches: 7. The CDR3 covers 15 residues. CDR1 and CDR2 (germline): SGHTA, FQGNSA. The CDR3 reads CASSQGQGAKETQYF. DNA of the CDR3: TGTGCCAGCAGCCAAGGACAGGGGGCCAAGGAGACCCAGTACTTC.

This clone was seen a handful of times. The V gene is TRBV7-9, the J gene TRBJ1-1; D perhaps matches TRBD1 (6 bases). CDR1 and CDR2 (germline): SEHNR, FQNEAQ (reference sequence). The length of the CDR3 is 15 residues. Trimming shortened V by 5 bases and J by 1 base, and 14 bases separated the two germline ends. The CDR3 DNA reads TGTGCCAGCAGCCCCCAACAGGGCCAGAACACTGAAGCTTTCTTT. Translation: CASSPQQGQNTEAFF. Full variable domain (missing parts from reference TRBV7-9 and TRBJ1-1): DTGVSQNPRHKITKRGQNVTFRCDPISEHNRLYWYRQTLGQGPEFLTYFQNEAQLEKSRLLSDRFSAERPKGSFSTLEIQRTEQGDSAMYLCASSPQQGQNTEAFFGQGTRLTVV.

This chain joins TRBV4-1 and TRBJ1-4; no definite D call. Germline CDR1 is MGHRA and CDR2 is YSYEKL. The CDR3 contains 15 residues. Trimming left V 1 base short and J 7 bases short, with 13 bases between. CDR3 amino acids: CASSQVSPGGEKLFF. DNA for the CDR3: TGCGCCAGCAGCCAAGTGAGTCCAGGTGGTGAAAAACTGTTTTTT.

CDR3 sequence reads: CASSWGGSGSGETQYF. The CDR3 DNA reads TGCGCCAGCAGCTGGGGTGGTAGCGGGAGTGGAGAGACCCAGTACTTC. V and J are TRBV5-1 and TRBJ2-5; TRBD2 matches at 9 bases. J gave up 4 bases and V 3 bases, and 10 bases lay outside the gene matches. The germline gives CDR1 SGHRS, CDR2 YFSETQ. The CDR3 has 16 residues.

This chain's CDR3 is CAWTPDSQRGYTF. The CDR3 DNA reads as TGTGCCTGGACCCCGGACAGCCAGAGGGGCTACACCTTC. J is TRBJ1-2 and V is TRBV30; tentative D call: TRBD1 (6 bases). This CDR3 is 13 amino acids long. The V end was cut by 4 bases, the J end by 8 bases, with 17 bases between. Germline V CDR1 and CDR2: GTSNPN, SVGIG (reference sequence).

This sequence joins TRBV27 and TRBJ1-5; D gene unclear. V lost 3 bases, J lost 5 bases, and 8 bases lay in between. The CDR3 is made up of 13 amino acids. Germline-derived CDR1 and CDR2 are MNHEY and SMNVEV (reference sequence). Here the CDR3 reads CASSFGRDQPQHF. CDR3 DNA sequence: TGTGCCAGCAGTTTCGGGAGAGATCAGCCCCAGCATTTT.